This T cell receptor beta chain was observed in a study of Tregs in tolerant kidney transplant recipients. Sequencing used immunoSEQ multiplex PCR; TCRdb keeps in-frame clones, though not all of them. This table has around 98,000 clones, 93% appearing once. This clonotype originated in a human donor who received a combined kidney and bone marrow transplant. The specimen comprised CD4+ T cells from blood, sampled before the transplant.

CDR3 loop: CASSLELRGLARLYEQYF. The CDR3 nucleotides read TGTGCCAGCAGCTTAGAGCTGCGGGGACTAGCGAGACTCTACGAGCAGTACTTC. The chain has TRBV11-3 and TRBJ2-7; 10 nucleotides line up with TRBD2. V was pared by 0 bases and J by 3 bases, with 11 bases of the junction left unmatched. The germline V gene has CDR1 SGHNT and CDR2 YENEEA. This CDR3 has 18 amino acids. The whole variable domain, filled in from reference TRBV11-3 and TRBJ2-7, reads EAGVVQSPRYKIIEKKQPVAFWCNPISGHNTLYWYLQNLGQGPELLIRYENEEAVDDSQLPKDRFSAERLKGVDSTLKIQPAELGDSAVYLCASSLELRGLARLYEQYFGPGTRLTVT.